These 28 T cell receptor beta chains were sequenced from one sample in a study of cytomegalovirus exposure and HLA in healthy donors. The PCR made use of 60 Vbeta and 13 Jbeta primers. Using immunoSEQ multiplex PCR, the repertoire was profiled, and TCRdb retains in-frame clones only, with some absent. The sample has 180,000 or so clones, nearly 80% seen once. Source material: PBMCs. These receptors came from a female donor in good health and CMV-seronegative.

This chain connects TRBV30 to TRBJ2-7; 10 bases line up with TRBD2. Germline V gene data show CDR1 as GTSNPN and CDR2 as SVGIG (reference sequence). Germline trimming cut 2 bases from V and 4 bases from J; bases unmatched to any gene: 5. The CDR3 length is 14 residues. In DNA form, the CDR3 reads TGTGCCTGGAGTTCGCTAGCGGGAGTGTACGAGCAGTACTTC. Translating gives CAWSSLAGVYEQYF.

The CDR3 loop reads CASSQDPGSRAGELFF. CDR3 DNA: TGTGCCAGCAGCCAAGATCCGGGATCGAGGGCCGGGGAGCTGTTTTTT. The V call is TRBV4-2, the J call TRBJ2-2; possibly TRBD2 for D (5 bases). The germline V and J ends were trimmed by 0 bases and 6 bases, with 14 bases remaining between them. CDR1 is LGHNA and CDR2 is YNFKEQ in the germline V gene. The CDR3 runs to 16 residues.

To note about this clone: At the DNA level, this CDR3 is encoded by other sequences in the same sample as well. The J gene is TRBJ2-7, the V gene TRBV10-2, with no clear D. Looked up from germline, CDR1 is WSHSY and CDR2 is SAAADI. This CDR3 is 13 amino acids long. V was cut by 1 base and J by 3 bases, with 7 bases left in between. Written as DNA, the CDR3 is TGCGCCAGCAGTGAGTTCACAAGCTACGAGCAGTACTTC. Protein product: CASSEFTSYEQYF.

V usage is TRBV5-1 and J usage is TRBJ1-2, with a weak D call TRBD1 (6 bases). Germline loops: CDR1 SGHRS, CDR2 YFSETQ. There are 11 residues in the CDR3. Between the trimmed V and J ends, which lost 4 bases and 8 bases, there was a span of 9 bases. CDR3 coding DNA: TGCGCCAGCAGCGGGGGCGGGGGCTACACCTTC. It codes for CASSGGGGYTF.

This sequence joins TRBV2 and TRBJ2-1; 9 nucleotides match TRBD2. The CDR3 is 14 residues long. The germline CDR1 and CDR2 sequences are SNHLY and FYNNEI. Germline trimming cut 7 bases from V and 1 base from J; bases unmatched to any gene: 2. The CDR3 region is CASTTSGSYNEQFF. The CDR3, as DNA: TGTGCCAGCACCACTAGCGGGTCCTACAATGAGCAGTTCTTC.

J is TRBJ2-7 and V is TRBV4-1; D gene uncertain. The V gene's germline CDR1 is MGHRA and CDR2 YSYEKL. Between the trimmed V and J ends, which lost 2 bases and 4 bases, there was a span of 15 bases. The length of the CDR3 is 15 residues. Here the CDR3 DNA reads TGCGCCAGCAGCCAAAACCCCCTCGACGGGTACGAGCAGTACTTC. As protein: CASSQNPLDGYEQYF.

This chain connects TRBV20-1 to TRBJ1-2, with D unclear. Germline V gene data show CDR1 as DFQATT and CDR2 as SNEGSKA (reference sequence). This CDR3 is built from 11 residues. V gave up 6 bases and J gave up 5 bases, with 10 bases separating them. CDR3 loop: CSAPVGYGYTF. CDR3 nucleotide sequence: TGCAGTGCCCCCGTCGGGTATGGCTACACCTTC.

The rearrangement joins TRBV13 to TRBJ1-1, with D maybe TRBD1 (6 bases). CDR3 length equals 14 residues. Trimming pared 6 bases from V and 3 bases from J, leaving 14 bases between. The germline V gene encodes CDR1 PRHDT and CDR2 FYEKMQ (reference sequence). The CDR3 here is CASRPGARDTEAFF. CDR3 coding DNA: TGTGCCAGCAGACCAGGGGCCCGAGACACTGAAGCTTTCTTT.

The CDR3 DNA follows: TGCGCCAGCAGCTTGTCCAGCGGTAATGAGCAGTTCTTC. This translates into CASSLSSGNEQFF. The rearrangement links TRBV5-1 to TRBJ2-1, with a weak D call TRBD2 (5 bases). Germline V CDR1 and CDR2: SGHRS, YFSETQ. CDR3 size: 13 residues. V lost 1 base to trimming and J lost 7 bases, with 9 bases between them.

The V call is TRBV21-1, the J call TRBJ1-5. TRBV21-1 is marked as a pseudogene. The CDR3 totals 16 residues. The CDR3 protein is CASSSRGGVGNQPQHF. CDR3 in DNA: TGTGCCAGCAGCTCCCGGGGGGGGGTGGGCAATCAGCCCCAGCATTTT.

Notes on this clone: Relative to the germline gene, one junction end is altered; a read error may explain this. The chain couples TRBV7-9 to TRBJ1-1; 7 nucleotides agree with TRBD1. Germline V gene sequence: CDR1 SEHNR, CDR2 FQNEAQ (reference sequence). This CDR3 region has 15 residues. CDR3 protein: CSSSSTTGDETEAFF. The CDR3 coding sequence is TGTTCCAGCAGCTCAACAACAGGGGACGAGACTGAAGCTTTCTTT. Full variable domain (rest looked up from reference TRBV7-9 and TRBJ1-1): DTGVSQNPRHKITKRGQNVTFRCDPISEHNRLYWYRQTLGQGPEFLTYFQNEAQLEKSRLLSDRFSAERPKGSFSTLEIQRTEQGDSAMYLCSSSSTTGDETEAFFGQGTRLTVV.

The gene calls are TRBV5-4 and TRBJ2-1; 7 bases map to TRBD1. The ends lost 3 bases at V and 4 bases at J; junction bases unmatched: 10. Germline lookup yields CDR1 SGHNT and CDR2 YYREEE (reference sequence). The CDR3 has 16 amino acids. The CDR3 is CASSSAAGTAYNEQFF. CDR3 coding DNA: TGTGCCAGCAGCTCAGCCGCCGGGACAGCATACAATGAGCAGTTCTTC. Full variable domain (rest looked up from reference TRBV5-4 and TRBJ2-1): ETGVTQSPTHLIKTRGQQVTLRCSSQSGHNTVSWYQQALGQGPQFIFQYYREEENGRGNFPPRFSGLQFPNYSSELNVNALELDDSALYLCASSSAAGTAYNEQFFGPGTRLTVL.

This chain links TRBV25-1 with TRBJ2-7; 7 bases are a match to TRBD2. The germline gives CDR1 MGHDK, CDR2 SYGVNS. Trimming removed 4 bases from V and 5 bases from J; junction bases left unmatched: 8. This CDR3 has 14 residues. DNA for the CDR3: TGTGCCAGCAGTGCCCGGGTGGGGGGGAACGAGCAGTACTTC. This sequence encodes CASSARVGGNEQYF.

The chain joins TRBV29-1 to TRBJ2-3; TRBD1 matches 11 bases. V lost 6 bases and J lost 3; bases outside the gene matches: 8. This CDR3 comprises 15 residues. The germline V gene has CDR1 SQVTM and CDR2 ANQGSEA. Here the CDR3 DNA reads TGCAGCGTGCAGGACAGGGGGCGAACTACAGATACGCAGTATTTT. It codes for CSVQDRGRTTDTQYF.

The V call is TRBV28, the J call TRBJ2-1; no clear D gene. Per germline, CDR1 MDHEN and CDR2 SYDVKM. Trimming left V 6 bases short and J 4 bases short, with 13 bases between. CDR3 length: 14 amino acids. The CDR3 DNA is TGTGCCAGCAGCTTACCTGGCAATTACAATGAGCAGTTCTTC. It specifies CASSLPGNYNEQFF.

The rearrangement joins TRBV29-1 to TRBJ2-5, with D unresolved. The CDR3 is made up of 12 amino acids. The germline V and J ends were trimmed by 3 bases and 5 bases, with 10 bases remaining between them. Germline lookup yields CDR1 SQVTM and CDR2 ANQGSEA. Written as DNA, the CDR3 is TGCAGCGTTGATATGAGCGTTGAGACCCAGTACTTC. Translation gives CSVDMSVETQYF.

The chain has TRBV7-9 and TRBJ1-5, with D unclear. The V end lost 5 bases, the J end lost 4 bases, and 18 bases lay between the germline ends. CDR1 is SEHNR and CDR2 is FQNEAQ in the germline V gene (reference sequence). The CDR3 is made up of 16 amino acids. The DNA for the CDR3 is TGTGCCAGCAGCGCAAGGGAGGGAGGGAGAAATCAGCCCCAGCATTTT. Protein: CASSAREGGRNQPQHF.

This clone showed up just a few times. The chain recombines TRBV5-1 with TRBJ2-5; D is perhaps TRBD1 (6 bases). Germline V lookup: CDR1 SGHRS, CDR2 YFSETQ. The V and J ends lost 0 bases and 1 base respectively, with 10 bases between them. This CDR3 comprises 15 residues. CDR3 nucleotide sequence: TGCGCCAGCAGCTTGGTGGGGGCAGTCCAAGAGACCCAGTACTTC. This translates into CASSLVGAVQETQYF.

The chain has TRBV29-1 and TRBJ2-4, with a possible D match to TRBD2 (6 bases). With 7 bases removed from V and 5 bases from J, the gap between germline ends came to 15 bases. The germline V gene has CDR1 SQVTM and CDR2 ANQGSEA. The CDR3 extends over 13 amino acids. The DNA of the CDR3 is TGCAGCGCTGGGGCGGGACGGCAAAACATTCAGTACTTC. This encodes CSAGAGRQNIQYF.

CDR3 sequence reads: CASSVGLAGLNNEQFF. The CDR3 nucleotides read TGTGCCAGCAGCGTAGGACTGGCGGGGCTGAACAATGAGCAGTTCTTC. The chain recombines TRBV9 with TRBJ2-1; TRBD2 is a possible D gene (6 bases). V was shortened by 0 bases and J by 5 bases, with 15 bases between the two germline ends. Germline values: CDR1 SGDLS, CDR2 YYNGEE. The CDR3 consists of 16 residues.

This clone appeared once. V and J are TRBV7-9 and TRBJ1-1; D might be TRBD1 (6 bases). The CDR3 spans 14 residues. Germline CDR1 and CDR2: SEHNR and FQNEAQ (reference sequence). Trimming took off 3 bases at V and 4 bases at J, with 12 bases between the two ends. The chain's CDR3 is CASSFSGGLTEAFF. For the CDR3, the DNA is TGTGCCAGCAGCTTCTCGGGGGGCCTCACTGAAGCTTTCTTT.

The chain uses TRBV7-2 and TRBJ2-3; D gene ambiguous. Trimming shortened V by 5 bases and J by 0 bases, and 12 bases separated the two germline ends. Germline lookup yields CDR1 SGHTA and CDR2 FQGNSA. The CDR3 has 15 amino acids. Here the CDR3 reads CASSPGISSTDTQYF. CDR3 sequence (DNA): TGTGCCAGCAGCCCCGGTATATCTAGCACAGATACGCAGTATTTT.

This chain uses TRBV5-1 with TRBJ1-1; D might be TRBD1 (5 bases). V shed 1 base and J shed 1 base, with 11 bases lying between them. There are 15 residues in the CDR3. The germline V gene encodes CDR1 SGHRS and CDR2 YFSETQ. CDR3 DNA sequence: TGCGCCAGCAGCTTGTTTGGCAGGGAGAACACTGAAGCTTTCTTT. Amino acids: CASSLFGRENTEAFF.

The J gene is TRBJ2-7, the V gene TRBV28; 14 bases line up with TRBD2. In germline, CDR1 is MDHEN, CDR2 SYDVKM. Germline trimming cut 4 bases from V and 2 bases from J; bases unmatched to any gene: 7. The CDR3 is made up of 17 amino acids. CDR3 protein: CASSSRTSGGLTYEQYF. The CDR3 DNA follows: TGTGCCAGCAGTTCCCGGACTAGCGGGGGGTTAACCTACGAGCAGTACTTC.

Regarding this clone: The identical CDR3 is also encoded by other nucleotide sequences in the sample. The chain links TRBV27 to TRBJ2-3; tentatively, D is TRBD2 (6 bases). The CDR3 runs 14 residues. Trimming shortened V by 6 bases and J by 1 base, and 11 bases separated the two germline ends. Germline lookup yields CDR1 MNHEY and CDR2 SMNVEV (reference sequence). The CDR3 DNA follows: TGTGCCAGCAGGCGGGACTCTCGCACAGATACGCAGTATTTT. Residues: CASRRDSRTDTQYF.

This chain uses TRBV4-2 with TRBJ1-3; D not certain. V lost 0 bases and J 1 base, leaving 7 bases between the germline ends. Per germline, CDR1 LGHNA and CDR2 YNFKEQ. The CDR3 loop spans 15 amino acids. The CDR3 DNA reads TGTGCCAGCAGCCAAGAGCGAATATCTGGAAACACCATATATTTT. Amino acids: CASSQERISGNTIYF.

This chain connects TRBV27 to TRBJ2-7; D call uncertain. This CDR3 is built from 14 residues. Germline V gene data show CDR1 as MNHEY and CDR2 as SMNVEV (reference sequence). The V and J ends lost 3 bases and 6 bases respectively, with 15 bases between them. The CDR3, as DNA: TGTGCCAGCAGTTTTTCGGCAGGCTCGTTCGAGCAGTACTTC. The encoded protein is CASSFSAGSFEQYF.

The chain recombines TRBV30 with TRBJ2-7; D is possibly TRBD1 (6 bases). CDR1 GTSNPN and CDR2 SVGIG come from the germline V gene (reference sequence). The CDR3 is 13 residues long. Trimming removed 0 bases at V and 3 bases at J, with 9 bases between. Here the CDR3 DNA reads TGTGCCTGGAGTGTACCAGGGGTCTACGAGCAGTACTTC. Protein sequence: CAWSVPGVYEQYF.